The rows below give T cell receptor beta chains drawn from one sample of a study of CXCR3-negative and CXCR3-positive naive CD8 T cells. TCRdb reprocessed the 5' RACE reads, with one entry per CDR3 protein and no DNA. This sample carries 150,000 or so distinct CDR3 sequences, with about 0.48% going to the ten biggest clones. The sequenced sample was naive CXCR3+ CD8+ T cells from blood. The receptors shown here come from a human donor in good health. Some clones in this sample may be carry-over from other donors' samples. The CDR3 runs from the conserved cysteine through the conserved F or W.

>TRBJ2-7|TRBV7-9
CASSRGYPYEQYF
>TRBJ2-1|TRBV5-8
CASSLRGRTEQFF
>TRBJ2-5|TRBV29-1
CSVEEYLAGGLLETQYF
>TRBJ1-5|TRBV28
CASSLGGRRSSQPQHF
>TRBJ2-7|TRBV5-5
CASSLVGQWYEQYF
>TRBJ2-7|TRBV29-1
CSVYFRDRVTYEQYF
>TRBJ2-7|TRBV27
CASSFFGGSSYEQYF
>TRBJ2-3|TRBV12-3/TRBV12-4
CASMTSGGGTQYF
>TRBJ2-2|TRBV6-6
CASSLAGENTGELFF
>TRBJ2-2|TRBV4-1
CASSQYTGELFF
>TRBJ2-7|TRBV28
CASSLGGSYYEQYF
>TRBJ1-6|TRBV6-5
CASSPRDRAGSPLHF
>TRBJ1-2|TRBV28
CASRGPTIYGGYTF
>TRBJ2-2|TRBV6-6
CASSPWTGDTGELFF
>TRBJ2-7|TRBV6-1
CAGSDQGTLDEQYF
>TRBJ2-5|TRBV2
CASSPGLAGGPGETQYF
>TRBJ2-2|TRBV29-1
CSVGSAVNTGELFF
>TRBJ2-2|TRBV6-6
CASSSPTGGVGELFF
>TRBJ1-1|TRBV5-6
CASSLTGVTEAFF
>TRBJ2-1|TRBV28
CASSFGLAGAYNEQFF
>TRBJ2-1|TRBV11-1
CASSLRKVNEQFF
>TRBJ2-7|TRBV28
CASSLMGQGPYEQYF
>TRBJ2-2|TRBV11-3
CASSLGEMTGELFF
>TRBJ2-5|TRBV28
CASSSDRGAQETQYF
>TRBJ1-5|TRBV6-2/TRBV6-3
CASSYTGNQPQHF
>TRBJ2-3|TRBV12-3/TRBV12-4
CASSLGWGTDTQYF
>TRBJ2-2|TRBV12-3/TRBV12-4
CASSFHITGELFF
>TRBJ2-1|TRBV7-6
CASAPGLAGEQFF
>TRBJ2-3|TRBV29-1
CSPSGMGDTQYF
>TRBJ2-1|TRBV19
CASSMGVLSYNEQFF
>TRBJ2-2|TRBV7-6
CASSLKGAGELFF
>TRBJ2-3|TRBV27
CASSLHGLADYTQYF
>TRBJ2-7|TRBV15
CATRFRDHESYEQYF
>TRBJ2-3|TRBV7-8
CASSSPPPLRSSTDTQYF
>TRBJ2-7|TRBV11-2
CASTQGLSFYEQYF
>TRBJ2-7|TRBV9
CASSVGDRPPPGEQYF
>TRBJ2-7|TRBV5-5
CASSLEWGTAYEQYF
>TRBJ2-1|TRBV12-3/TRBV12-4
CASTREGLASYNGQFF
>TRBJ2-7|TRBV7-9
CAILEVTLGSYEQYF
>TRBJ1-1|TRBV28
CASSFIANTEAFF
>TRBJ2-7|TRBV6-6
CASSIHPNYEQYF
>TRBJ2-7|TRBV7-6
CASSLTSDRVYEQYF